The rows below give T cell receptor beta chains drawn from one sample of a study of metastatic and nonmetastatic thyroid tumors. Using MiXCR, TCRdb re-called clones from the PCR reads. The top ten clones hold 30% of a sample with around 20,000 clones, 9.5% to 13% of them seen once. Sequencing was carried out using blood. The receptors originated from a female donor with papillary thyroid cancer or a benign thyroid nodule (not recorded which). Some clones in this sample may be carry-over from other donors' samples. Each CDR3 is given with its conserved first and last residue. D genes are given only for firm matches. Clone size appears in some rows only: once, few, many, or a class for an expanded clone.

V: TRBV15
D: TRBD1
size: many
J: TRBJ2-5
DNA: TGTGCCACCAGCAGAGAGACAGGGAACGAAGAGACCCAGTACTTC
CDR3: CATSRETGNEETQYF

V: TRBV10-2
D: -
size: many
J: TRBJ2-7
DNA: TGCGCCAGCAGTGATCTCGCCTACGAGCAGTACTTC
CDR3: CASSDLAYEQYF

V: TRBV28
D: -
size: few
J: TRBJ1-1
DNA: TGTGCCAGCAGTTTACCATGGGGGATGAACACTGAAGCTTTCTTT
CDR3: CASSLPWGMNTEAFF

V: TRBV7-9
D: TRBD1
size: many
J: TRBJ1-6
DNA: TGTGCCAGCAGGAGTACAGGGGATAATTCACCCCTCCACTTT
CDR3: CASRSTGDNSPLHF

V: TRBV7-6
D: -
size: many
J: TRBJ2-2
DNA: TGTGCCAGCAGCCCGGACAGGAACACCGGGGAGCTGTTTTTT
CDR3: CASSPDRNTGELFF

V: TRBV27
D: -
size: few
J: TRBJ2-7
DNA: TGTGCCAGCAGTCCCTCGGGGAACGAGCAGTACTTC
CDR3: CASSPSGNEQYF

V: TRBV5-1
D: TRBD1
size: once
J: TRBJ2-4
DNA: TGCGCCAGCAGCAAAGAAACAGGGGGCGGCGCCAAAAACATTCAGTACTTC
CDR3: CASSKETGGGAKNIQYF

V: TRBV20-1
D: TRBD2
size: many
J: TRBJ2-1
DNA: TGCAGTGCTAGGAGACTAGCGGGAACCGGTGAGCAGTTCTTC
CDR3: CSARRLAGTGEQFF

V: TRBV2
D: -
size: many
J: TRBJ2-1
DNA: TGTGCCAGCACGACGGCCATCTCCTACAATGAGCAGTTCTTC
CDR3: CASTTAISYNEQFF

V: TRBV6-1
D: -
size: medium-sized
J: TRBJ2-7
DNA: TGTGCCAGCAGTGCAGGGGGGGGGATCTACGAGCAGTACTTC
CDR3: CASSAGGGIYEQYF

V: TRBV4-1
D: -
size: many
J: TRBJ1-4
DNA: TGCGCCAGCAGCCAAGCTGACAGGTTTGATGAAAAACTGTTTTTT
CDR3: CASSQADRFDEKLFF

V: TRBV18
D: TRBD2
size: few
J: TRBJ2-2
DNA: TGTGCCAGCTCACCTCCGGGAGGGGAAGTCACCGGGGAGCTGTTTTTT
CDR3: CASSPPGGEVTGELFF

V: TRBV27
D: TRBD2
size: many
J: TRBJ2-3
DNA: TGTGCCAGCAGTTCCCGACTAGCGGGAGGGATCACAGATACGCAGTATTTT
CDR3: CASSSRLAGGITDTQYF

V: TRBV7-9
D: -
size: -
J: TRBJ2-1
DNA: TGTGTCAGCAGCTTATCCACCAATGAGCAGTTCTTC
CDR3: CVSSLSTNEQFF

V: TRBV12-3/TRBV12-4
D: TRBD1
size: many
J: TRBJ1-1
DNA: TGTGCCAGCAGTGTGACAGGGGGAACTGAAGCTTTCTTT
CDR3: CASSVTGGTEAFF

V: TRBV11-2
D: TRBD1
size: many
J: TRBJ1-2
DNA: TGTGCCAGCAGCCCACAGGGGGCGAGTTATGGCTACACCTTC
CDR3: CASSPQGASYGYTF

V: TRBV15
D: -
size: many
J: TRBJ2-5
DNA: TGTGCCACCAGCAGAGATCGCAGTCAAGAGACCCAGTACTTC
CDR3: CATSRDRSQETQYF

V: TRBV24-1
D: TRBD2
size: many
J: TRBJ2-3
DNA: TGTGCCACCAGGAGACTAGCGGGGGATACGCAGTATTTT
CDR3: CATRRLAGDTQYF

V: TRBV9
D: -
size: many
J: TRBJ2-7
DNA: TGTGCCAGCAGCGTAGCTAGTAATGGTTACGAGCAGTACTTC
CDR3: CASSVASNGYEQYF

V: TRBV6-1
D: TRBD2
size: many
J: TRBJ2-5
DNA: TGTGCCAGCATGATTCTAGCGGGAGGACGAGAGACCCAGTACTTC
CDR3: CASMILAGGRETQYF

V: TRBV20-1
D: -
size: many
J: TRBJ2-1
DNA: TGCAGTGCCAGAGTGGGGGACAATGACTACAATGAGCAGTTCTTC
CDR3: CSARVGDNDYNEQFF

V: TRBV24-1
D: -
size: -
J: TRBJ1-1
DNA: TGTGCCACCAGTGATAGTCAGGGTGACACTGAAGCTTTCTTT
CDR3: CATSDSQGDTEAFF

V: TRBV7-2
D: -
size: many
J: TRBJ2-1
DNA: TGTGCCAGCAGCCCAGATGGTTTTAGTTCAGGTGAGCAGTTCTTC
CDR3: CASSPDGFSSGEQFF

V: TRBV6-1
D: -
size: few
J: TRBJ2-7
DNA: TGTGCCAGCAGTGAATCGGGATACGAGCAGTACTTC
CDR3: CASSESGYEQYF

V: TRBV28
D: -
size: many
J: TRBJ1-3
DNA: TGTGCCAGCAGTTTGTCAGGGGTTGGAAACACCATATATTTT
CDR3: CASSLSGVGNTIYF

V: TRBV19
D: TRBD1
size: many
J: TRBJ1-5
DNA: TGTGCCAGTAAAAGGACAGGGGATCAGCCCCAGCATTTT
CDR3: CASKRTGDQPQHF

V: TRBV27
D: TRBD1
size: medium-sized
J: TRBJ2-6
DNA: TGTGCCCGAATGAACAGGGGTCCTGGGGCCAACGTCCTGACTTTC
CDR3: CARMNRGPGANVLTF

V: TRBV28
D: TRBD1
size: -
J: TRBJ2-7
DNA: TGTGCCAGCACCGGGACAGGGGGCTCCTACGAGCAGTACTTC
CDR3: CASTGTGGSYEQYF

V: TRBV7-2
D: TRBD1
size: many
J: TRBJ1-6
DNA: TGTGCCAGCAGCCCGAACAGGGGGCGGCCCCTCCACTTT
CDR3: CASSPNRGRPLHF

V: TRBV28
D: -
size: many
J: TRBJ1-4
DNA: TGTGCCAGCAGAGACAGGCCTAATGAAAAACTGTTTTTT
CDR3: CASRDRPNEKLFF

V: TRBV7-6
D: -
size: few
J: TRBJ2-5
DNA: TGTGCCAGCAGCTTAACCGCCAGGGGCCAAGAGACCCAGTACTTC
CDR3: CASSLTARGQETQYF

V: TRBV2
D: -
size: many
J: TRBJ2-3
DNA: TGTGCCAGCTCGACTACCACAGATACGCAGTATTTT
CDR3: CASSTTTDTQYF

V: TRBV27
D: -
size: many
J: TRBJ2-3
DNA: TGTGCCAGCAGGGGCCGCCGGCGGGGAGATACGCAGTATTTT
CDR3: CASRGRRRGDTQYF

V: TRBV30
D: -
size: many
J: TRBJ2-3
DNA: TGTGCCTGGAACCGGGGGGATACGCAGTATTTT
CDR3: CAWNRGDTQYF

V: TRBV6-2/TRBV6-3
D: -
size: medium-sized
J: TRBJ1-6
DNA: TGTGCCAGCAGTTACTCGTTAGACCCGGACACTCCTAATTCACCCCTCCACTTT
CDR3: CASSYSLDPDTPNSPLHF

V: TRBV20-1
D: TRBD2
size: many
J: TRBJ2-1
DNA: TGCAGTGTTACTGCCACTAGCGGGACACTTAATGAGCAGTTCTTC
CDR3: CSVTATSGTLNEQFF

V: TRBV5-4
D: -
size: many
J: TRBJ2-1
DNA: TGTGCCAGCAGCACGGACAGAAACAATGAGCAGTTCTTC
CDR3: CASSTDRNNEQFF

V: TRBV11-1
D: -
size: many
J: TRBJ2-7
DNA: TGTGCCAGCAGCTTAGTTGAAATGGCGGGCGGGGTCTACGAGCAGTACTTC
CDR3: CASSLVEMAGGVYEQYF

V: TRBV7-6
D: -
size: many
J: TRBJ1-1
DNA: TGTGCCAGCACCACCTTACTAGGTCGAGACACTGAAGCTTTCTTT
CDR3: CASTTLLGRDTEAFF

V: TRBV10-1
D: -
size: many
J: TRBJ2-2
DNA: TGCGCCAGCAGTGAGTCGCGGGGAAACAACACCGGGGAGCTGTTCTTT
CDR3: CASSESRGNNTGELFF

V: TRBV7-6
D: TRBD2
size: many
J: TRBJ2-1
DNA: TGTGCCAGCAGCGGCGGGACTAGCGATGAGCAGTTCTTC
CDR3: CASSGGTSDEQFF

V: TRBV4-3
D: -
size: many
J: TRBJ1-1
DNA: TGCGCCAGCAGCCAAGATCTAACAGGCGCTGAAGCCTTCTTT
CDR3: CASSQDLTGAEAFF

V: TRBV6-2/TRBV6-3
D: TRBD1
size: many
J: TRBJ1-1
DNA: TGTGCCAGCAGGACAGGGGGGTTCCCCCTGAACACTGAAGCTTTCTTT
CDR3: CASRTGGFPLNTEAFF

V: TRBV29-1
D: -
size: many
J: TRBJ2-7
DNA: TGCAGCGTTGGGGTGGACTACGAGCAGTACTTC
CDR3: CSVGVDYEQYF

V: TRBV6-1
D: -
size: -
J: TRBJ1-3
DNA: TGTGCCAGCAGTTCCGGCGGAAGCTCTGGAAACACCATATATTTT
CDR3: CASSSGGSSGNTIYF

V: TRBV5-6
D: -
size: many
J: TRBJ1-1
DNA: TGTGCCAGCAGCTTGATGCTGTACACTGAAGCTTTCTTT
CDR3: CASSLMLYTEAFF

V: TRBV27
D: -
size: -
J: TRBJ2-7
DNA: TGTGCCAGCAAGCCGACAGGTGTCTACGAGCAGTACTTC
CDR3: CASKPTGVYEQYF

V: TRBV4-1
D: -
size: many
J: TRBJ2-1
DNA: TGCGCCAGCAGCCCTGTGAGCTCCTACAATGAGCAGTTCTTC
CDR3: CASSPVSSYNEQFF